A selection of T cell receptor beta chains follows, all from one sample in a study of CD8 T cells in Susac syndrome. MiXCR was run by TCRdb on the immunoSEQ multiplex PCR reads, yielding one entry per CDR3 protein. The sample holds more than 150,000 distinct CDR3 sequences; about 90% are singletons and the top ten take approximately 0.082%. Specimen: CD4+ T cells from PBMCs. The source is a human donor in good health. CDR3s include the opening cysteine and the closing phenylalanine or tryptophan. The order of the fields is clone size, D gene, J gene, V gene, CDR3 DNA, CDR3 protein. D genes are given only for firm matches. Size tells how often a clone was seen (once, few, many) or the class of an expanded clone, and some rows leave it out.

.	TRBD1	TRBJ1-1	TRBV18	TGTGCCAGCTCACCCGGGACAGCTAAGAACACTGAAGCTTTCTTT	CASSPGTAKNTEAFF
.	TRBD1	TRBJ2-1	TRBV29-1	TGCAGCGTGCCGGCTCAGGGGGATGAGCAGTTCTTC	CSVPAQGDEQFF
.	TRBD1	TRBJ1-1	TRBV18	TGTGCCAGCTCACCCTATCAGGGGGAGAACACTGAAGCTTTCTTT	CASSPYQGENTEAFF
.	.	TRBJ2-1	TRBV19	TGTGCCAGTACTTACTCCGGCCCCTCCTACAATGAGCAGTTCTTC	CASTYSGPSYNEQFF
.	.	TRBJ1-1	TRBV6-1	TGTGCCAGCAGTGGGCGTGGGGGAGCTAGGGGCACTGAAGCTTTCTTT	CASSGRGGARGTEAFF
.	.	TRBJ1-5	TRBV7-8	TGTGCCAGCGGGGATAATAGCAATCAGCCCCAGCATTTT	CASGDNSNQPQHF
.	.	TRBJ1-4	TRBV5-6	TGTGCCAGCAGCTCCCGGGATTTGGGTAATGAAAAACTGTTTTTT	CASSSRDLGNEKLFF
.	TRBD1	TRBJ2-5	TRBV5-1	TGCGCCAGCAGCCCGGGGACAGGGACAAGACAAGAGACCCAGTACTTC	CASSPGTGTRQETQYF
.	TRBD2	TRBJ2-7	TRBV4-1	TGCGCCAGCAGGCGGACTAGCGGGAGCGACAACGAGCAGTACTTC	CASRRTSGSDNEQYF
.	TRBD1	TRBJ2-7	TRBV6-1	TGTGCCAGCAGGGTTCCCGGACAGGAGAAGTACTTC	CASRVPGQEKYF
.	TRBD1	TRBJ2-7	TRBV19	TGTGCCGGCTGGGACAGGGGTTACGAGCAGTACTTC	CAGWDRGYEQYF
once	.	TRBJ2-6	TRBV3-1	TGTGCCAGCAGCCAAGAAAGGTGGGGAACAGTTACCAACGTCCTGACTTTC	CASSQERWGTVTNVLTF
.	.	TRBJ1-5	TRBV28	TGTGCCAGCAGCTTCGGGGCCGCGGGCAATCAGCCCCAGCATTTT	CASSFGAAGNQPQHF
.	.	TRBJ1-1	TRBV20-1	TGCAGTGCTAGAGATCCCCTGGGAAGGGGCACTGAAGCTTTCTTT	CSARDPLGRGTEAFF
.	TRBD2	TRBJ2-5	TRBV5-5	TGTGCCAGCAGCTTGTTCGCGGCCTTTAGAGCGGGGCCCGAGACCCAGTACTTC	CASSLFAAFRAGPETQYF
.	.	TRBJ1-5	TRBV2	TGTGCCAGCAGTAGGCAAAATCAGCCCCAGCATTTT	CASSRQNQPQHF
.	TRBD1	TRBJ2-7	TRBV12-3/TRBV12-4	TGTGCCAGCAGTCCCAGGACAGGGGGCCTCGAGCAGTACTTC	CASSPRTGGLEQYF
once	.	TRBJ1-2	TRBV5-1	TGCGCCAGCAGCTTGGACAGTTCGAGTGGCTACACCTTC	CASSLDSSSGYTF
.	TRBD2	TRBJ2-1	TRBV7-2	TGTGCCAGCAGCTTAAACTGGCGGGGGGCCTACAATGAGCAGTTCTTC	CASSLNWRGAYNEQFF
.	.	TRBJ1-2	TRBV29-1	TGCAGCGTTGTCGGGGTTGAGGCCCTCTATGGCTACACCTTC	CSVVGVEALYGYTF
.	TRBD1	TRBJ2-1	TRBV5-1	TGCGCCAGCAGTAAGACAGGGGCAGGCTCCTACAATGAGCAGTTCTTC	CASSKTGAGSYNEQFF
.	TRBD1	TRBJ2-3	TRBV6-2/TRBV6-3	TGTGCCAGCAGACAGACAGGGACCACAGATACGCAGTATTTT	CASRQTGTTDTQYF
.	.	TRBJ2-7	TRBV5-6	TGTGCCAGCAGCTTGGATACGGTCGACGAGCAGTACTTC	CASSLDTVDEQYF
.	TRBD1	TRBJ2-7	TRBV10-3	TGTGCCATCAGCCCCTCGGACAGGGTAGAGCAGTACTTC	CAISPSDRVEQYF